This T cell receptor beta chain was identified in a study of cytomegalovirus exposure and HLA in healthy donors (dated by TCRdb to 2016 to 2017). Study-level background: An earlier analysis of roughly 630 of the donors reported about 290 Gb of sequence data and around 120 million unique TCR beta sequences from 150 million to 200 million T cells. An early release that covered more than 550 HLA-typed donors contained around 330 gigabases of sequencing data and around 85 million unique TCR sequences. Five DR-DQ haplotypes were handled as single units for association and clustering, since linkage in the cohort was strong. In a later genetic analysis, genome-wide SNP genotypes for about 65% of the roughly 700 donors were used, and that subset was treated as a discovery cohort. Besides the first cohort of 500 to 700 subjects, a separate validation cohort made up of about 120 different subjects was used. Donor age, sex, ethnicity and CMV serostatus were compiled alongside the repertoire data. The aim of the study was to test whether cataloging public T cell receptors could identify signatures of past pathogen exposure. In an earlier analysis of about 590 of the donors, high-throughput TCR beta sequencing was used to judge whether each TCR beta V gene segment behaved as functional or pseudogenic. The later analysis used no new phenotypic data to find candidate immune exposures, relying instead on TCR beta sequences and their occurrence across donors. The study combined high-throughput TCR immunosequencing, statistical association of individual TCRs with disease status, and machine learning to predict cytomegalovirus infection status. Among 398 genotyped donors of the cohort, an average of approximately 230,000 unique TCR beta nucleotide sequences were sequenced per donor, roughly 20% of them non-productive. Every discovery cohort repertoire had been produced on one sequencing platform. Of the roughly 430 genotyped donors, approximately 82% fell in the genetic ancestry cluster associated with self-reported Caucasian donors. Using immunosequencing, the study profiled T cell repertoires from approximately 700 subjects and related those repertoires to cytomegalovirus serostatus. Class I and class II HLA loci were covered by the typing at four-digit resolution. A later analysis re-examined previously published TCR beta repertoires from about 670 donors and added high-resolution HLA genotyping to investigate patterns of TCR occurrence. Typing coverage differed by locus: A, B, C, DRB1 and DQB1 were typed in roughly 620-630 donors, DQA1 in approximately 520, DPA1 in around 580, and DPB1 in approximately 450. What the research found in general, with its limitations: In both the original and validation cohorts, the classifier was reported to diagnose cytomegalovirus status with high specificity and sensitivity. A later analysis reported that several top co-occurrence clusters appeared linked to parvovirus B19, influenza, CMV and Epstein-Barr virus. In a later analysis, HLA-associated TCR beta chains showed more clonal expansion and lower generation probabilities than non-associated chains that were equally common. When HLA alleles, especially DR and DQ, strongly co-occurred, attributing TCR associations to individual alleles was difficult. CMV serostatus was the only immune exposure information available for the cohort. It was suggested by the authors that the approach could potentially be generalized to other disease states and immunological phenotypes. In an earlier analysis of approximately 590 of the donors, most TCR beta V segments appeared in productive rearrangements about 87% or about 30% of the time, broadly matching IMGT annotations. Correlated functional status among segregating V segments might be attributable to linkage disequilibrium, but an unknown experimental factor could not be ruled out. At a false discovery rate of 0.05, a later analysis linked roughly 17,000 TCR beta sequences to specific HLA alleles. A cluster of highly shared sequence variants was judged likely to be a technical artifact of the sequencing pipeline. According to a later genetic analysis, donors in an Asian-associated ancestry cluster had fewer N-insertions in productive TCRs than the approximately 700-donor mean. A further reported finding was that TCR beta sequences accurately predicted the HLA-A and HLA-B alleles for most subjects in the first cohort. According to a later analysis, TCR association rates differed among HLA loci, with DRB1 alleles showing the most associated TCRs and HLA-C alleles showing the fewest. The presence/absence analyses assumed that sequencing depth was roughly uniform across donors, and that assumption may not be true. According to a later analysis, most CMV-associated TCR beta chains appeared to be HLA-restricted, and the HLA associations seemed to be driven largely by CMV exposure. A few of the identified cytomegalovirus-associated TCR beta chains were confirmed in vitro to be specific for cytomegalovirus antigens. In this cohort, only TCR beta chains were sequenced, and detectable features were limited by the absence of alpha or paired-chain data. Because HLA typing was unavailable for some donors at each locus, only the typed subset was used in association tests. An association between a missense DCLRE1C variant and V-gene and J-gene trimming of TCR beta chains was found in a later genetic analysis and replicated in an independent cohort. Over 15 rarely observed V segments, including chromosome 9 orphons, were excluded from the earlier analysis of approximately 500 of the donors because counts were too low. The study gave a list of under 200 TCR beta chains associated with cytomegalovirus. While some public TCRs were present in many individuals, most TCR sequences turned up only very rarely across donors. Some IMGT-functional V segments, including TRBV6-2 and TRBV6-3, could not be told apart with the 87-base-pair reads, so those segments were excluded.

The cohort was made up of around 720 healthy bone marrow donors. Cohort members were all nominally healthy when sampled, although unrecorded immune exposures were likely present. The donor was CMV seronegative and belonged to the group of 352 seronegative cohort members. A peripheral blood sample was collected from each donor, and TCR beta sequencing was performed on peripheral blood mononuclear cells. The Qiagen DNeasy Blood Extraction Kit was used to extract genomic DNA from the blood cell samples. The library was obtained by the immunoSEQ multiplex PCR assay. For the multiplex PCR, a mixture combining 60 forward primers for TCR Vbeta segments and 13 reverse primers for TCR Jbeta segments was used. A multiplex PCR assay on genomic DNA amplified the CDR3 region of rearranged TCR beta genes. On the Illumina HiSeq System, the amplified TCR beta libraries were sequenced as 87-base-pair reads. As for the authors' bioinformatics: A later analysis counted about 80 million unique TCR beta chains across the 640 or so repertoires, and some 11 million of these chains were shared by at least two donors. Raw reads were error-corrected and collapsed into unique sequences with a nearest-neighbor algorithm that merged closely related sequences to remove PCR and sequencing errors. To assign V, D and J gene segments, CDR3 sequences were aligned to IMGT reference sequences. For a sequence to be retained, a match of at least six nucleotides was required to both a V gene segment and a J gene segment. Rearrangements were called productive when the CDR3 lacked stop codons and stayed in frame with V and J; all others were non-productive. Following IMGT convention, CDR3 was defined as the stretch from the second conserved V-encoded cysteine up to the conserved J-encoded phenylalanine. In an earlier analysis of roughly 580 of the donors, sequences lacking an unambiguous match to a single V gene segment were excluded. In an earlier analysis of roughly 600 of the donors, a V segment was called functional when productive rearrangements were above 56.7%, and segregating when the standard deviation between donors exceeded 5%. A statistical classification framework was built to diagnose cytomegalovirus status from the catalog of TCR beta chain sequences. A later analysis assigned V and J genes by comparing TCR nucleotide sequences with IMGT/GENE-DB human TR gene sequences. Using the TCRdist pipeline, a later analysis assigned CDR3 sequences along with most-parsimonious VDJ recombination scenarios. In a later analysis, each TCR beta chain was defined by its CDR3 amino acid sequence together with its V-gene family, and reads lacking a unique V-gene family were excluded. In a later analysis, a few hundred highly shared, low-generation-probability nucleotide sequences were removed to address suspected cross-contamination and a sequencing artifact. For each public chain, a later analysis derived a clonal expansion index from normalized ranks of inferred template counts within each repertoire. A later analysis computed generation probabilities with a VDJ recombination model fitted to out-of-frame rearrangements, and checked the results against IGoR. In a later analysis, hypergeometric tests were used to score TCR-TCR, TCR-HLA and TCR-CMV co-occurrence, with a repertoire-size bias correction applied to TCR pairs. False discovery rates were estimated in a later analysis by permuting HLA or CMV assignments 20 times. In a later analysis, co-occurring TCRs were grouped using DBSCAN, and TCRdist sequence similarity was added for clustering within HLA-allele-positive subsets. For co-occurrence clustering, repertoires with fewer than 30,000 or more than 120,000 public chains were excluded, along with roughly 5 repertoires with anomalous nucleotide sharing. Imported from immuneACCESS, the table was reduced by TCRdb to in-frame sequences with V and J called. These copies leave out some clones; in studies compared against another copy, an unresolved V gene accounts for under half, and the cause of the remainder is not known. That table is the source of V, J and clone size, and D and trimming were worked out from the DNA. The sample data list approximately 93,000 clones, and over 65% of these were observed just once. Roughly 3.8% of the sample rests with the top ten.

The CDR3 starts with the cysteine, ends with the phenylalanine, and has 15 residues. The kept DNA is CDR3 alone, 45 bases in frame from the first base. Sequences ENHRY (CDR1) and SYGVKD (CDR2) are obtained from the germline V gene. Between the V and J ends, shortened by 5 bases and 5 bases respectively, the junction contains 16 bases. The table lists this clone with a few counts. This clone's antigen is unknown. Base qualities are not provided; no much larger clone lies one nucleotide away. Sequencing input: PBMCs. This TCR was sampled from a man between 50 and 59 years old in good health and CMV-seronegative. The rearrangement joined TRBV10-3 to TRBJ2-1; no D segment can be confidently identified. For the CDR3, the sequence is CAISRGPLKDNEQFF. The nucleotides read TGTGCCATCAGTAGAGGCCCTCTCAAAGACAATGAGCAGTTCTTC.